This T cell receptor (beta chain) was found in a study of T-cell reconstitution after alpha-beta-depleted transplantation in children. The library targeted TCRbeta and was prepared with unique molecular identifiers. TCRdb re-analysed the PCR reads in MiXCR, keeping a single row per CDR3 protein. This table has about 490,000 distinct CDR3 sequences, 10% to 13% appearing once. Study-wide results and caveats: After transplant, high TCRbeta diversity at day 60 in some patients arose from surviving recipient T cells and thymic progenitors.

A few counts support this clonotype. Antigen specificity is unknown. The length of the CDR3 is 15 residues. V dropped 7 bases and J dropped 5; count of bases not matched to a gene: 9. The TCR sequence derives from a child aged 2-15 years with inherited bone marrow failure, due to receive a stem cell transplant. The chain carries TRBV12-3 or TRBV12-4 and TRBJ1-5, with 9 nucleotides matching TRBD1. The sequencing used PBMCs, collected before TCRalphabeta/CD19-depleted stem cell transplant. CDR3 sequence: CASTPGQGGHQPQHF. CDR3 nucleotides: TGTGCCAGCACACCGGGACAGGGAGGACATCAGCCCCAGCATTTT.